A single sample gave rise to the 28 T cell receptor beta chains below, sequenced in a study of shared clonotypes between healthy human individuals. The repertoire was sequenced with immunoSEQ multiplex PCR; TCRdb's copy has only in-frame clones and lacks some. This repertoire shows about 1.5 million clones, 95% to 99% found once; its top ten account for about 0.4%. Sequencing was performed on naive CD4+ T cells sorted from blood. Subset meaning: CD45RA+ positively selected. The receptors stem from a young man in good health.

With regard to this clone: Distinct nucleotide sequences in the sample also encode this CDR3. The chain has TRBV12-5 and TRBJ2-5, with D maybe TRBD1 (5 bases). V lost 4 bases and J lost 5, with 5 bases in between. The CDR3 runs to 11 residues. CDR1 and CDR2 (germline): LGHNT, FRNRAP. The CDR3 DNA follows: TGTGCTAGTGGTTGGGGCGAGACCCAGTACTTC. This sequence encodes CASGWGETQYF.

A single count supports this clone. This chain joins TRBV9 and TRBJ1-2, with D possibly being TRBD1 (6 bases). CDR1 and CDR2 from the germline V gene are SGDLS and YYNGEE. The CDR3 spans 17 residues. V was pared by 1 base and J by 8 bases, with 24 bases between. CDR3 sequence: CASSVNPKGGGTGGYTF. The CDR3 bases are TGTGCCAGCAGCGTAAATCCCAAGGGAGGGGGTACCGGCGGCTACACCTTC. Based on the CDR3 plus reference TRBV9 and TRBJ1-2, the full variable domain is DSGVTQTPKHLITATGQRVTLRCSPRSGDLSVYWYQQSLDQGLQFLIQYYNGEERAKGNILERFSAQQFPDLHSELNLSSLELGDSALYFCASSVNPKGGGTGGYTFGSGTRLTVV.

The rearrangement uses TRBV7-9 and TRBJ2-7, with TRBD1 matching 7 bases. V lost 1 base to trimming and J lost 4 bases; unmatched junction nucleotides: 7. This CDR3 is built from 15 residues. Germline CDR1 is SEHNR and CDR2 is FQNEAQ (reference sequence). For the CDR3, the DNA is TGTGCCAGCAGCTTAGTAGGAGACAGGGCGTACGAGCAGTACTTC. It specifies CASSLVGDRAYEQYF.

The chain recombines TRBV9 with TRBJ1-1, with D perhaps matching TRBD1 (5 bases). This CDR3 comprises 14 residues. In germline, CDR1 is SGDLS, CDR2 YYNGEE. Between the trimmed V and J ends, which lost 4 bases and 4 bases, there was a span of 14 bases. CDR3 sequence: CASSRRRDGTEAFF. The CDR3 DNA sequence: TGTGCCAGCAGCCGCCGCAGGGACGGCACTGAAGCTTTCTTT.

The chain has TRBV28 and TRBJ1-3, with D hard to call. CDR3 length: 12 amino acids. Between the trimmed V and J ends, which lost 5 bases and 6 bases, there was a span of 8 bases. CDR1 and CDR2 (germline): MDHEN, SYDVKM. The CDR3, as DNA: TGTGCCAGCAGTACCCCTCAAAACACCATATATTTT. Its protein product is CASSTPQNTIYF.

CDR3 sequence (DNA): TGTGCCAGCAGCCCCACTAGTACTACAGATACGCAGTATTTT. It translates to CASSPTSTTDTQYF. The J gene is TRBJ2-3, the V gene TRBV4-2, with D tentatively TRBD2 (5 bases). The CDR3 sequence is 14 residues long. CDR1 and CDR2 from the germline V gene are LGHNA and YNFKEQ. V gave up 4 bases and J gave up 3 bases, with 11 bases separating them.

The V and J genes are TRBV7-2 and TRBJ1-5; a possible D gene is TRBD1 (6 bases). V was trimmed by 5 bases and J by 6 bases, leaving 11 bases between them. From germline, CDR1 is SGHTA and CDR2 FQGNSA. CDR3 size: 13 residues. The DNA for the CDR3 is TGTGCCAGCAGCCCCAGGGGCCTTCAGCCCCAGCATTTT. This gives the protein CASSPRGLQPQHF.

The chain has TRBV5-5 and TRBJ2-3; no firm D call. V was trimmed by 2 bases and J by 0 bases, leaving 7 bases between them. The CDR3 spans 14 residues. CDR1 and CDR2 (germline): SGHKS, YYEKEE (reference sequence). The CDR3 loop is CASSLRASTDTQYF. The CDR3 coding sequence is TGTGCCAGCAGCTTAAGGGCTAGCACAGATACGCAGTATTTT.

CDR3 DNA: TGCGCCAGCAGCCCCTCAACAGGGGGGCTATATGGCTACACCTTC. As protein: CASSPSTGGLYGYTF. The chain is built from TRBV5-1 and TRBJ1-2, with 8 bases identical to TRBD1. V shed 4 bases, J shed 5 bases, and the junction held 10 bases outside the gene matches. In germline, CDR1 is SGHRS, CDR2 YFSETQ. The CDR3 has 15 residues. Looking up the rest from reference TRBV5-1 and TRBJ1-2 gives the full variable domain: KAGVTQTPRYLIKTRGQQVTLSCSPISGHRSVSWYQQTPGQGLQFLFEYFSETQRNKGNFPGRFSGRQFSNSRSEMNVSTLELGDSALYLCASSPSTGGLYGYTFGSGTRLTVV.

The V and J genes are TRBV7-2 and TRBJ2-1; TRBD2 matches at 7 bases. This CDR3 contains 15 residues. The germline V gene encodes CDR1 SGHTA and CDR2 FQGNSA. The V gene end was trimmed by 3 bases and the J gene end by 5 bases; junction bases not matched to a gene: 7. The CDR3 here is CASSFYGRVHNEQFF. CDR3 nucleotides: TGTGCCAGCAGCTTTTATGGGAGGGTGCACAATGAGCAGTTCTTC.

V is TRBV6-5 and J is TRBJ2-1; D remains unclear. The V and J ends lost 2 bases and 3 bases respectively, with 11 bases between them. The CDR3 contains 15 residues. The germline V gene has CDR1 MNHEY and CDR2 SVGAGI. DNA for the CDR3: TGTGCCAGCAGTTACCGGCAACCCGACTACAATGAGCAGTTCTTC. Translation gives CASSYRQPDYNEQFF.

This rearrangement joins TRBV5-1 to TRBJ2-3; D remains ambiguous. Trimming cost V 0 bases and J 4 bases, with 12 bases left between them. The CDR3 consists of 15 residues. In germline, CDR1 is SGHRS, CDR2 YFSETQ. CDR3 sequence reads: CASSLEAGQPDTQYF. The CDR3 coding sequence is TGCGCCAGCAGCTTGGAGGCCGGCCAGCCAGATACGCAGTATTTT. The full variable domain, in which reference TRBV5-1 and TRBJ2-3 provide the parts outside the CDR3, is KAGVTQTPRYLIKTRGQQVTLSCSPISGHRSVSWYQQTPGQGLQFLFEYFSETQRNKGNFPGRFSGRQFSNSRSEMNVSTLELGDSALYLCASSLEAGQPDTQYFGPGTRLTVL.

This CDR3 is CASSQGLTGGGETQYF. In DNA form, the CDR3 reads TGCGCCAGCAGCCAAGGCCTGACAGGGGGCGGTGAGACCCAGTACTTC. The rearrangement joins TRBV4-3 to TRBJ2-5; 10 bases agree with TRBD1. V lost 1 base and J lost 5; bases outside the gene matches: 7. Germline CDR1 reads LGHNA; CDR2 reads YSLEER. The CDR3 runs to 16 residues.

The J gene is TRBJ1-5, the V gene TRBV30, with D tentatively TRBD1 (5 bases). The CDR3 spans 17 residues. Germline V gene sequence: CDR1 GTSNPN, CDR2 SVGIG (reference sequence). V lost 0 bases and J lost 5, with 20 bases in between. CDR3 loop: CAWSVLGDRGTYQPQHF. The DNA of the CDR3 is TGTGCCTGGAGTGTACTAGGGGATCGAGGGACTTATCAGCCCCAGCATTTT.

The chain uses TRBV6-5 and TRBJ2-3, with 13 bases that match TRBD2. Looked up from germline, CDR1 is MNHEY and CDR2 is SVGAGI. The V segment lost 2 bases and the J segment 6 bases; nucleotides outside the gene matches: 5. This CDR3 is 16 amino acids long. The CDR3 loop is CASSYTSGRAGDTQYF. CDR3 sequence (DNA): TGTGCCAGCAGTTACACTAGCGGGAGGGCCGGGGATACGCAGTATTTT.

This rearrangement joins TRBV19 to TRBJ2-6, with unresolved D. Trimming removed 5 bases from V and 1 base from J, with 9 bases in between. The CDR3 loop spans 15 amino acids. Germline assignment: CDR1 LNHDA and CDR2 SQIVND (reference sequence). The CDR3 is CASSAGVSGANVLTF. DNA of the CDR3: TGTGCCAGTAGTGCTGGCGTGTCTGGGGCCAACGTCCTGACTTTC.

CDR3 nucleotides: TGTGCCAGCAGCTTAGGTAGACAGGTCGCAACTAATGAAAAACTGTTTTTT. Translation gives CASSLGRQVATNEKLFF. The chain is built from TRBV7-2 and TRBJ1-4; possibly TRBD1 for D (6 bases). The CDR3 totals 17 residues. The germline V gene has CDR1 SGHTA and CDR2 FQGNSA. Between the trimmed V and J ends, which lost 1 base and 0 bases, there was a span of 12 bases.

The chain joins TRBV9 to TRBJ2-1; TRBD2 aligns across 11 bases. The CDR3 totals 16 residues. The V and J ends lost 4 bases and 9 bases, in that order; junction bases with no gene match: 12. Germline V gene sequence: CDR1 SGDLS, CDR2 YYNGEE. Written as DNA, the CDR3 is TGTGCCAGCAGCCCTCTAGCGGGAGGCCCCCTGGGTGAGCAGTTCTTC. Translating gives CASSPLAGGPLGEQFF.

The genes are TRBV11-2 and TRBJ2-5; D remains unclear. Germline V lookup: CDR1 SGHAT, CDR2 FQNNGV. Between the trimmed V and J ends, which lost 4 bases and 4 bases, there was a span of 13 bases. CDR3 length: 14 amino acids. In DNA, the CDR3 is TGTGCCAGCAGCTCCCTTTGGACGGCAGAGACCCAGTACTTC. This sequence encodes CASSSLWTAETQYF.

This chain uses TRBV29-1 with TRBJ2-5, with 8 bases lining up with TRBD1. This CDR3 is built from 14 residues. Germline CDR1 is SQVTM and CDR2 is ANQGSEA. V lost 6 bases and J lost 1; bases outside the gene matches: 7. The CDR3 spells CSVYWTGPQETQYF. CDR3 bases: TGCAGCGTATATTGGACAGGGCCCCAAGAGACCCAGTACTTC.

The gene calls are TRBV6-6 and TRBJ1-1, with D perhaps matching TRBD1 (5 bases). CDR1 and CDR2 from the germline V gene are MNHNY and SVGAGI (reference sequence). V was trimmed by 8 bases and J by 0 bases, leaving 13 bases between them. The CDR3 is 14 residues long. Here the CDR3 DNA reads TGTGCCAGCGACGACAGATTCATGAACACTGAAGCTTTCTTT. Amino acids: CASDDRFMNTEAFF.

In DNA form, the CDR3 reads TGTGCCAGCAGTGGGCAAATGTACCACGAGCAGTACTTC. Amino acid sequence: CASSGQMYHEQYF. The chain carries TRBV2 and TRBJ2-7; D unclear. The CDR3 length is 13 residues. The V end lost 4 bases, the J end lost 5 bases, and 12 bases lay between the germline ends. Germline loops: CDR1 SNHLY, CDR2 FYNNEI.

The chain joins TRBV6-5 to TRBJ1-5; TRBD1 agrees at 7 bases. This CDR3 region has 14 residues. In germline, CDR1 is MNHEY, CDR2 SVGAGI. Unmatched junction bases numbered 5, after V lost 5 bases and J lost 4 bases. In DNA, the CDR3 is TGTGCCAGCAGTCGCTACAGGGGTAATCAGCCCCAGCATTTT. This sequence encodes CASSRYRGNQPQHF.

The chain has TRBV18 and TRBJ1-5, with D uncertain. There are 13 residues in the CDR3. Germline values: CDR1 KGHSH, CDR2 LQKENI. Trimming took off 4 bases at V and 9 bases at J, with 13 bases between the two ends. As DNA, the CDR3 is TGTGCCAGCTCACAGGGTTCCGCCCTGCCCCAGCATTTT. The encoded protein is CASSQGSALPQHF.

The J gene is TRBJ1-1, the V gene TRBV19; no reliable D call. Deletions cut 6 bases from V and 6 bases from J, with 11 bases between. CDR3 size: 12 residues. Germline CDR1 and CDR2: LNHDA and SQIVND (reference sequence). The CDR3 reads CASRSFRSEAFF. DNA of the CDR3: TGTGCCAGTAGGTCCTTTCGCTCTGAAGCTTTCTTT. The variable domain in full, completed from reference TRBV19 and TRBJ1-1, reads DGGITQSPKYLFRKEGQNVTLSCEQNLNHDAMYWYRQDPGQGLRLIYYSQIVNDFQKGDIAEGYSVSREKKESFPLTVTSAQKNPTAFYLCASRSFRSEAFFGQGTRLTVV.

The chain employs TRBV2 and TRBJ2-1; D not resolved. V lost 4 bases to trimming and J lost 5 bases, with 15 bases between them. Germline CDR1 is SNHLY and CDR2 is FYNNEI. The CDR3 has 15 residues. The DNA for the CDR3 is TGTGCCAGCAGTGTTGTGGGTAGCAGAAACAATGAGCAGTTCTTC. This gives the protein CASSVVGSRNNEQFF.

The rearrangement links TRBV4-1 to TRBJ2-2; possibly TRBD2 for D (7 bases). Germline loops: CDR1 MGHRA, CDR2 YSYEKL. The CDR3 totals 17 residues. The V and J ends lost 4 bases and 4 bases respectively, with 19 bases between them. CDR3 bases: TGCGCCAGCAGCCCATCGTGGGGGGGGCGAGTCACCGGGGAGCTGTTTTTT. This sequence encodes CASSPSWGGRVTGELFF.

The chain carries TRBV11-2 and TRBJ1-2; no definite D call. Trimming stripped 4 bases from V and 1 base from J, with 10 bases between. CDR1 is SGHAT and CDR2 is FQNNGV in the germline V gene. The CDR3 has 14 amino acids. Written as DNA, the CDR3 is TGTGCCAGCAGCTATACTACAAATAACTATGGCTACACCTTC. It specifies CASSYTTNNYGYTF.